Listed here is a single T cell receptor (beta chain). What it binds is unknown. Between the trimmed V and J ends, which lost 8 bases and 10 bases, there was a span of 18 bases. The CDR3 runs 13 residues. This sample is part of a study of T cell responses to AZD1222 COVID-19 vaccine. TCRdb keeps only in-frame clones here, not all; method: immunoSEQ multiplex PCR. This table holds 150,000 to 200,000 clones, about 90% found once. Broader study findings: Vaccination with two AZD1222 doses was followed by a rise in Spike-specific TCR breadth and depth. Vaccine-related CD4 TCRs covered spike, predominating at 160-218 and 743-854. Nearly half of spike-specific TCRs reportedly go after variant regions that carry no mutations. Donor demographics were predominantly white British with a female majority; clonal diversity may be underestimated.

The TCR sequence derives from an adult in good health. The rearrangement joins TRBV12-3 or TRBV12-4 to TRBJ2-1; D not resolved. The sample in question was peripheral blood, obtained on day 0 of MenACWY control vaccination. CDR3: CASLATPRREQFF. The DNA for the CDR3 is TGTGCCAGCCTTGCCACACCCAGGCGGGAGCAGTTCTTC.